The sequence of this T cell receptor (beta chain) was determined in a study of T cells in Graves' hyperthyroidism and ophthalmopathy. Study-level information: Staff took peripheral blood when the initial diagnosis was made, before any treatment began.

This clonotype was counted many times. The target antigen is unknown. The CDR3 regions of TCR beta were amplified from RNA transcripts. HTBI primers were the set used in a first-round RT-PCR of the TCR CDR3. TCRdb reanalysed the multiplex PCR reads using MiXCR and keeps one entry per CDR3 protein. The sample lists hundreds of thousands of distinct CDR3 sequences; roughly 15% were seen once. For the diagnoses, clinical symptoms, serum thyroxine and TRAb, thyroid ultrasound and orbital computed tomography were used. Study results and limitations: The majority of expanded thyroid clonotypes above 0.001 also appeared in blood.

Sample: blood. This receptor was obtained from a man aged 18-30 years with Graves' ophthalmopathy.

CDR3 nucleotide sequence: TGTGCCAGCAGTTACGTCGGCGGGCCGACCTACGAGCAGTACTTC. This codes for CASSYVGGPTYEQYF. This chain links TRBV6-5 with TRBJ2-7, with D tentatively TRBD2 (5 bases). V lost 2 bases to trimming and J lost 2 bases, with 13 bases between them. In germline, CDR1 is MNHEY, CDR2 SVGAGI. The CDR3 runs 15 residues.